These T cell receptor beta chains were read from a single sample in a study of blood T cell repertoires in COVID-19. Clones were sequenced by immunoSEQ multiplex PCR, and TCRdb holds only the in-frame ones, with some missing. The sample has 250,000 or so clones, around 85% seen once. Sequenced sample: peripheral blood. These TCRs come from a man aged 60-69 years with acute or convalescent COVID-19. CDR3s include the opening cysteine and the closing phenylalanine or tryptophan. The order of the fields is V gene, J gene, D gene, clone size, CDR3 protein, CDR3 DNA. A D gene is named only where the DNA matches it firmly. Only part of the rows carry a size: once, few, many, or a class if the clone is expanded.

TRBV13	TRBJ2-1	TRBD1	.	CASSPARRGQQFF	TGTGCCAGCAGCCCGGCCCGCAGGGGGCAGCAGTTCTTC
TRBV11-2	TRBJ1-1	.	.	CASSLIVLEAFF	TGTGCCAGCAGCTTAATAGTGCTCGAAGCTTTCTTT
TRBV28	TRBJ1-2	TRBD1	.	CASSPLTRQGRGYTF	TGTGCCAGCAGTCCTTTAACCCGACAGGGGAGAGGCTACACCTTC
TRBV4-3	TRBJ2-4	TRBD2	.	CASSLIAGGTKNIQYF	TGCGCCAGCAGCCTCATAGCGGGAGGAACCAAAAACATTCAGTACTTC
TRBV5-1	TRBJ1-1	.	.	CASSLGGAGNTEAFF	TGCGCCAGCAGCTTGGGCGGGGCAGGGAACACTGAAGCTTTCTTT
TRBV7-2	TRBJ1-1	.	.	CASRVANTEAFF	TGTGCCAGCAGGGTGGCGAACACTGAAGCTTTCTTT
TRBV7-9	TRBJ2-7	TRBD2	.	CASSTRLAGGGEQYF	TGTGCCAGCAGCACTCGACTAGCGGGAGGGGGGGAGCAGTACTTC
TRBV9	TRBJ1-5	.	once	CASSVEGDQPQHF	TGTGCCAGCAGCGTAGAGGGGGACCAGCCCCAGCATTTT
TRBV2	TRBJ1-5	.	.	CASRHGDSVNQPQHF	TGTGCCAGCAGACACGGGGACTCTGTTAATCAGCCCCAGCATTTT
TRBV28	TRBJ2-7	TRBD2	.	CASSLSQTSGPYEQYF	TGTGCCAGCAGTTTATCTCAGACTAGCGGTCCCTACGAGCAGTACTTC
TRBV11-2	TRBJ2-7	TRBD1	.	CASMPGQGAYEQYF	TGTGCCAGCATGCCGGGACAGGGGGCTTACGAGCAGTACTTC
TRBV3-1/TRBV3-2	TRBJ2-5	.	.	CASSQDSTKETQYF	TGTGCCAGCAGCCAAGATAGCACTAAAGAGACCCAGTACTTC
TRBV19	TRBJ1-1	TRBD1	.	CASSITDRGPKNTEAFF	TGTGCCAGTAGTATAACGGACAGGGGGCCCAAGAACACTGAAGCTTTCTTT
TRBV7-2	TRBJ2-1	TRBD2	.	CASSLVATSGQDPGQFF	TGTGCCAGCAGCTTAGTTGCGACTAGCGGCCAAGACCCGGGGCAGTTCTTC
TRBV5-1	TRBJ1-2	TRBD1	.	CASSMGQDGPDGYTF	TGCGCCAGCAGCATGGGACAGGACGGCCCCGATGGCTACACCTTC
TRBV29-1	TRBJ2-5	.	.	CSVEYRERVQETQYF	TGCAGCGTTGAATACAGGGAAAGGGTCCAAGAGACCCAGTACTTC
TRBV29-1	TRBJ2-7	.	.	CSVGGQMREQYF	TGCAGCGTTGGCGGACAGATGCGGGAGCAGTACTTC
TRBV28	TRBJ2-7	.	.	CASSLYERFSRSSYEQYF	TGTGCCAGCAGTTTATATGAGCGGTTCAGTCGAAGCTCCTACGAGCAGTACTTC
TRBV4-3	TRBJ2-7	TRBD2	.	CASSQEGTSSYEQYF	TGCGCCAGCAGCCAAGAAGGGACTAGTTCCTACGAGCAGTACTTC
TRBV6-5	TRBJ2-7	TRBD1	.	CASSSGGIDFESEQYF	TGTGCCAGCAGTTCAGGGGGCATCGATTTTGAAAGCGAGCAGTACTTC
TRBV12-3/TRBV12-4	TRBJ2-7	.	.	CASSRGNLYEQYF	TGTGCCAGCAGTCGCGGAAACCTCTACGAGCAGTACTTC
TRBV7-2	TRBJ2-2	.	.	CASSLVWRGTGELFF	TGTGCCAGCAGCTTAGTTTGGAGGGGCACCGGGGAGCTGTTTTTT
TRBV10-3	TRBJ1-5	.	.	CATRTDSNQPQHF	TGTGCCACCAGGACAGATAGCAATCAGCCCCAGCATTTT
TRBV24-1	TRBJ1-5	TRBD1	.	CATQQGTQPQHF	TGTGCCACCCAACAGGGGACTCAGCCCCAGCATTTT
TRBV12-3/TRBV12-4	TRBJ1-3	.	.	CASSELGNTIYF	TGTGCCAGCAGCGAGCTTGGAAACACCATATATTTT
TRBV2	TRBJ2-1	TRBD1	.	CASQGQGGGEQFF	TGTGCCAGCCAGGGACAGGGGGGAGGTGAGCAGTTCTTC
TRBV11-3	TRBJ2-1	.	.	CASSLGVLKSYNEQFF	TGTGCCAGCAGCTTAGGTGTGCTAAAGTCCTACAATGAGCAGTTCTTC
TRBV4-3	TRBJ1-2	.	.	CASSQDGGDGYTF	TGCGCCAGCAGCCAAGATGGGGGGGATGGCTACACCTTC
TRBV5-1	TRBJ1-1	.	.	CASSLPGGNTEAFF	TGCGCCAGCAGCCTCCCGGGGGGGAACACTGAAGCTTTCTTT
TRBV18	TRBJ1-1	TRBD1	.	CASSPGQGFGVNTEAFF	TGTGCCAGCTCACCGGGACAGGGGTTCGGGGTGAACACTGAAGCTTTCTTT
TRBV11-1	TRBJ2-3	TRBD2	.	CASSPPSGPPTDTQYF	TGTGCCAGCAGCCCCCCTAGCGGACCTCCCACAGATACGCAGTATTTT
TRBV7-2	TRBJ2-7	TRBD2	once	CASSKGLAGVIHEQYF	TGTGCCAGCAGCAAGGGACTAGCGGGAGTCATCCACGAGCAGTACTTC
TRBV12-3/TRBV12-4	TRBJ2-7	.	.	CASSHGVSYEQYF	TGTGCCAGCAGCCACGGGGTCTCCTACGAGCAGTACTTC
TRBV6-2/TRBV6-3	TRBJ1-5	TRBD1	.	CASSFLPGQGFGLGNQPQHF	TGTGCCAGCAGTTTCCTCCCGGGACAGGGGTTTGGGTTGGGCAATCAGCCCCAGCATTTT
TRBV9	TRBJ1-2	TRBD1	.	CASARAGTGIYGYTF	TGTGCCAGCGCGAGGGCGGGGACAGGGATTTATGGCTACACCTTC
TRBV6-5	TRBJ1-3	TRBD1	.	CASRTPGGFGNTIYF	TGTGCCAGCCGGACTCCAGGGGGCTTTGGAAACACCATATATTTT
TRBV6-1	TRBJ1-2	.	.	CASSEGTNWREDYGYTF	TGTGCCAGCAGTGAAGGGACAAATTGGCGGGAAGACTATGGCTACACCTTC
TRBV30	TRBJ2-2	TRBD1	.	CAWGQGEELFF	TGTGCCTGGGGACAGGGCGAGGAGCTGTTTTTT
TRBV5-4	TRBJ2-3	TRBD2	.	CASSSGLADLTDTQYF	TGTGCCAGCAGCTCCGGACTAGCGGACCTCACAGATACGCAGTATTTT
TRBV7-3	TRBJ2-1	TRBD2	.	CASSLILAGAVNEQFF	TGTGCCAGCAGCTTAATTCTAGCGGGAGCGGTAAATGAGCAGTTCTTC
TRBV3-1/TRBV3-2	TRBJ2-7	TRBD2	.	CASSQEFRWASGDGEQYF	TGTGCCAGCAGCCAAGAGTTCAGGTGGGCTAGCGGGGACGGGGAGCAGTACTTC
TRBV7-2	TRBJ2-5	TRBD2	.	CASSLGASGRYETQYF	TGTGCCAGCAGCTTAGGGGCTAGCGGGAGGTATGAGACCCAGTACTTC
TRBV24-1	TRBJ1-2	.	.	CATSDFSLTTGYTF	TGTGCCACCAGTGATTTTTCACTGACAACTGGCTACACCTTC
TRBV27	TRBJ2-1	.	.	CASSRDGYEQFF	TGTGCCAGCAGCCGCGACGGGTACGAGCAGTTCTTC
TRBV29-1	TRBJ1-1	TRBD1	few	CSVFRTGSTEAFF	TGCAGCGTCTTTAGGACAGGGAGCACTGAAGCTTTCTTT
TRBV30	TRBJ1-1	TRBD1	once	CAWSLTGVTEAFF	TGTGCCTGGAGCCTGACAGGGGTCACTGAAGCTTTCTTT
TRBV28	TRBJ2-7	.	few	CASSGSSYEQYF	TGTGCCAGCAGTGGCAGCTCCTACGAGCAGTACTTC
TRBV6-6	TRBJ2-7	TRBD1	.	CASSPTGGNYEQYF	TGTGCCAGCAGCCCGACAGGGGGAAACTACGAGCAGTACTTC
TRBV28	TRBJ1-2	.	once	CASSEGPANYGYTF	TGTGCCAGCAGTGAGGGTCCAGCTAACTATGGCTACACCTTC
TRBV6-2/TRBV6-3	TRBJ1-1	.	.	CASSLPQGLNTEAFF	TGTGCCAGCAGCCTTCCACAGGGCCTCAACACTGAAGCTTTCTTT
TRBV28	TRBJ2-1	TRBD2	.	CASSLLGGRFDEQFF	TGTGCCAGCAGTTTACTTGGCGGGAGATTCGATGAGCAGTTCTTC
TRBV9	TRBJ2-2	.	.	CASSVVQEGIGELFF	TGTGCCAGCAGCGTAGTTCAGGAGGGCATCGGGGAGCTGTTTTTT